This TCR beta chain was obtained from a study of shared clonotypes between healthy human individuals. As for this clone: Antigen specificity is unknown.

Study findings and constraints: Apart from blood, nothing was sampled; tissue repertoires likely differ.

Replicate PCRs run on sorted subsets employed roughly 180 ng DNA, 25,000 to 35,000 T cell genomes. Produced via immunoSEQ multiplex PCR; TCRdb's table is partial and in-frame only. This sample yields roughly 1,600,000 clones, of which approximately 98.5% are seen a single time; 0.36% belongs to the top ten. Germline assignment: CDR1 WSHSY and CDR2 SAAADI. The CDR3 contains 16 residues. The V and J ends lost 4 bases and 1 base, in that order; junction bases with no gene match: 3. The donors, healthy adults who were HIV-negative, had experienced no recent acute infections or vaccinations. The chain links TRBV10-2 to TRBJ2-5; 13 bases fit TRBD2. Input material: naive CD4+ T cells sorted from blood. Subset here: CD45RA+ positively selected. This receptor was identified in a man younger than 45 in good health. The DNA of the CDR3 is TGCGCCAGCAGTGTTTGGACTAGCGGGGGCCAAGAGACCCAGTACTTC. Translating gives CASSVWTSGGQETQYF.